This TCR beta chain was documented in a study of beta chain features in type 1 diabetes. This clone occurred a few times. The authors reverse transcribed all of the isolated RNA, so sequencing captured expressed TCRB transcripts. Assay used: immunoSEQ multiplex PCR; TCRdb lists only in-frame clones, some missing. The sample has about 240,000 clones; 25% to 30% are singletons. The sequenced sample was central memory CD4+ T cells from blood. The clonotype comes from a man younger than 40 in good health.

The CDR3 DNA follows: TGCAGCGTTTCGGCAGGGGGCAATGAGCAGTTCTTC. Translation: CSVSAGGNEQFF. This chain links TRBV29-1 with TRBJ2-7; 7 nucleotides line up with TRBD1. The end of the DNA is better explained by TRBJ2-1, so the J call may be wrong. Germline V gene sequence: CDR1 SQVTM, CDR2 ANQGSEA. This CDR3 spans 12 amino acids.